A selection of T cell receptor beta chains follows, all from one sample in a study of blood T cell repertoires in COVID-19. Here immunoSEQ multiplex PCR was the method, and the copy in TCRdb shows in-frame clones only, minus some. Of about 170,000 clones listed, about 86% were seen once; the top ten hold approximately 2.5%. Material for sequencing was peripheral blood. The receptors come from a human donor with acute or convalescent COVID-19. The donor label of this sample is uncertain. Both conserved end residues are part of each CDR3. A D gene is named only where the DNA matches it firmly. For some rows the clone size is stated as once, few or many, or as a class when expanded; others skip it.

J gene: TRBJ1-2
V gene: TRBV6-1
D gene: .
clone size: few
CDR3 protein: CASSERSGLLGYTF
CDR3 DNA: TGTGCCAGCAGTGAACGGTCAGGCCTGTTAGGCTACACCTTC

J gene: TRBJ1-5
V gene: TRBV28
D gene: TRBD1
clone size: .
CDR3 protein: CASSIRQGTVQPQHF
CDR3 DNA: TGTGCCAGCAGCATCCGACAGGGGACGGTTCAGCCCCAGCATTTT

J gene: TRBJ2-7
V gene: TRBV6-5
D gene: .
clone size: .
CDR3 protein: CASSYSERLYEQYF
CDR3 DNA: TGTGCCAGCAGTTACTCCGAAAGACTGTACGAGCAGTACTTC

J gene: TRBJ2-1
V gene: TRBV5-1
D gene: TRBD2
clone size: few
CDR3 protein: CASSPEGLAAYNEQFF
CDR3 DNA: TGCGCCAGCAGCCCCGAGGGACTAGCGGCCTACAATGAGCAGTTCTTC

J gene: TRBJ1-2
V gene: TRBV19
D gene: TRBD1
clone size: once
CDR3 protein: CASSIDRWDRAGYTF
CDR3 DNA: TGTGCCAGTAGTATAGATCGATGGGACAGGGCTGGCTACACCTTC

J gene: TRBJ2-1
V gene: TRBV7-2
D gene: TRBD1
clone size: .
CDR3 protein: CASSSRDRAYNEQFF
CDR3 DNA: TGTGCCAGCAGCTCCCGGGACAGAGCCTACAATGAGCAGTTCTTC

J gene: TRBJ2-3
V gene: TRBV5-4
D gene: .
clone size: .
CDR3 protein: CASSSPSRRSTDTQYF
CDR3 DNA: TGTGCCAGCAGCTCCCCCTCGCGGCGGTCCACAGATACGCAGTATTTT

J gene: TRBJ1-1
V gene: TRBV29-1
D gene: TRBD1
clone size: .
CDR3 protein: CSQSTGGSTEAFF
CDR3 DNA: TGCAGCCAAAGTACAGGGGGGAGCACTGAAGCTTTCTTT

J gene: TRBJ2-3
V gene: TRBV2
D gene: .
clone size: .
CDR3 protein: CASSGGRGGADTQYF
CDR3 DNA: TGTGCCAGCAGTGGGGGGCGGGGAGGGGCAGATACGCAGTATTTT

J gene: TRBJ2-7
V gene: TRBV28
D gene: .
clone size: .
CDR3 protein: CASSKRAGTYEQYF
CDR3 DNA: TGTGCCAGTAGCAAACGGGCAGGGACCTACGAGCAGTACTTC

J gene: TRBJ1-1
V gene: TRBV6-6
D gene: .
clone size: .
CDR3 protein: CASSPYTEAFF
CDR3 DNA: TGTGCCAGCAGTCCCTACACTGAAGCTTTCTTT

J gene: TRBJ1-1
V gene: TRBV29-1
D gene: .
clone size: .
CDR3 protein: CSVDPDYSMNTEAFF
CDR3 DNA: TGCAGCGTTGACCCAGACTACAGCATGAACACTGAAGCTTTCTTT

J gene: TRBJ2-7
V gene: TRBV5-1
D gene: TRBD1
clone size: .
CDR3 protein: CASSLGGTGTYEQYF
CDR3 DNA: TGCGCCAGCAGCTTGGGGGGGACAGGGACCTACGAGCAGTACTTC

J gene: TRBJ2-2
V gene: TRBV9
D gene: .
clone size: .
CDR3 protein: CASIPRGTGELFF
CDR3 DNA: TGTGCCAGCATCCCTCGGGGCACCGGGGAGCTGTTTTTT

J gene: TRBJ1-1
V gene: TRBV7-8
D gene: .
clone size: few
CDR3 protein: CASSHDSREAFF
CDR3 DNA: TGTGCCAGCAGCCATGACAGCCGTGAAGCTTTCTTT

J gene: TRBJ2-7
V gene: TRBV5-4
D gene: TRBD1
clone size: .
CDR3 protein: CASSLQGTNEQYF
CDR3 DNA: TGTGCCAGCAGTTTACAGGGGACGAACGAGCAGTACTTC

J gene: TRBJ2-4
V gene: TRBV21-1
D gene: .
clone size: .
CDR3 protein: CASSKPDGTTGGIKNIQYF
CDR3 DNA: TGTGCCAGCAGCAAACCGGATGGGACCACAGGGGGGATCAAAAACATTCAGTACTTC

J gene: TRBJ2-1
V gene: TRBV5-1
D gene: TRBD2
clone size: .
CDR3 protein: CASSLSRLADEQFF
CDR3 DNA: TGCGCCAGCAGCTTGTCCCGACTAGCTGATGAGCAGTTCTTC

J gene: TRBJ1-5
V gene: TRBV30
D gene: .
clone size: .
CDR3 protein: CAWSTAAVNQPQHF
CDR3 DNA: TGTGCCTGGTCAACGGCGGCAGTCAATCAGCCCCAGCATTTT

J gene: TRBJ1-6
V gene: TRBV5-8
D gene: TRBD1
clone size: few
CDR3 protein: CASSHGQGYYNSPLHF
CDR3 DNA: TGTGCCAGCAGCCACGGACAGGGCTACTATAATTCACCCCTCCACTTT

J gene: TRBJ1-5
V gene: TRBV18
D gene: TRBD1
clone size: .
CDR3 protein: CASSPGQGSNQPQHF
CDR3 DNA: TGTGCCAGCTCACCGGGACAGGGTAGCAATCAGCCCCAGCATTTT

J gene: TRBJ2-1
V gene: TRBV7-9
D gene: .
clone size: few
CDR3 protein: CASSLREGGEQFF
CDR3 DNA: TGTGCCAGCAGCTTAAGGGAAGGAGGTGAGCAGTTCTTC

J gene: TRBJ1-2
V gene: TRBV5-4
D gene: TRBD1
clone size: .
CDR3 protein: CASSPPVTGGAYGYTF
CDR3 DNA: TGTGCCAGCAGCCCGCCCGTGACAGGGGGCGCCTATGGCTACACCTTC

J gene: TRBJ2-7
V gene: TRBV19
D gene: TRBD2
clone size: .
CDR3 protein: CASSIFLAGKRGEQYF
CDR3 DNA: TGTGCCAGTAGTATATTTCTAGCGGGAAAACGGGGCGAGCAGTACTTC

J gene: TRBJ2-5
V gene: TRBV7-2
D gene: TRBD2
clone size: .
CDR3 protein: CASSPGPGGTQYF
CDR3 DNA: TGTGCCAGCAGCCCAGGTCCGGGGGGGACCCAGTACTTC

J gene: TRBJ1-2
V gene: TRBV7-8
D gene: .
clone size: .
CDR3 protein: CASSLAHRQGYTF
CDR3 DNA: TGTGCCAGCAGCTTAGCCCACAGACAAGGCTACACCTTC

J gene: TRBJ2-7
V gene: TRBV11-2
D gene: .
clone size: .
CDR3 protein: CASSSEGGYEQYF
CDR3 DNA: TGTGCCAGCAGCTCCGAAGGGGGCTACGAGCAGTACTTC

J gene: TRBJ1-2
V gene: TRBV30
D gene: .
clone size: .
CDR3 protein: CAWSVLGGSGYTF
CDR3 DNA: TGTGCCTGGAGTGTGCTTGGGGGCTCTGGCTACACCTTC

J gene: TRBJ2-3
V gene: TRBV7-2
D gene: TRBD2
clone size: .
CDR3 protein: CASSLRGGRTDTQYF
CDR3 DNA: TGTGCCAGCAGCTTGCGGGGGGGCCGCACAGATACGCAGTATTTT

J gene: TRBJ1-1
V gene: TRBV12-5
D gene: TRBD1
clone size: once
CDR3 protein: CASGLAQGAATEAFF
CDR3 DNA: TGTGCTAGTGGTTTGGCACAGGGGGCAGCCACTGAAGCTTTCTTT

J gene: TRBJ1-1
V gene: TRBV3-1/TRBV3-2
D gene: .
clone size: .
CDR3 protein: CASSRSRNTEAFF
CDR3 DNA: TGTGCCAGCAGCCGTAGTCGGAACACTGAAGCTTTCTTT

J gene: TRBJ1-5
V gene: TRBV4-1
D gene: TRBD1
clone size: .
CDR3 protein: CASSQGQGAFSNQPQHF
CDR3 DNA: TGCGCCAGCAGCCAAGGACAGGGGGCCTTTAGCAATCAGCCCCAGCATTTT

J gene: TRBJ2-3
V gene: TRBV25-1
D gene: TRBD2
clone size: .
CDR3 protein: CASSQSPTGSGRSDTQYF
CDR3 DNA: TGTGCCAGCAGCCAATCCCCCACTGGTAGCGGGAGGTCAGATACGCAGTATTTT

J gene: TRBJ1-2
V gene: TRBV3-1/TRBV3-2
D gene: .
clone size: .
CDR3 protein: CASSQVRGAQGYTF
CDR3 DNA: TGTGCCAGCAGCCAAGTGCGGGGGGCTCAGGGCTACACCTTC

J gene: TRBJ2-1
V gene: TRBV6-1
D gene: TRBD1
clone size: few
CDR3 protein: CASSEVFGTGDNEQFF
CDR3 DNA: TGTGCCAGCAGTGAAGTGTTTGGCACAGGGGACAATGAGCAGTTCTTC

J gene: TRBJ2-5
V gene: TRBV19
D gene: .
clone size: .
CDR3 protein: CASSISGTIQETQYF
CDR3 DNA: TGTGCCAGTAGTATCTCAGGGACAATCCAAGAGACCCAGTACTTC

J gene: TRBJ1-6
V gene: TRBV13
D gene: TRBD1
clone size: .
CDR3 protein: CASSTRDRSSPLHF
CDR3 DNA: TGTGCCAGCAGCACACGGGACAGGTCTTCACCCCTCCACTTT

J gene: TRBJ2-7
V gene: TRBV29-1
D gene: TRBD1
clone size: .
CDR3 protein: CSARGSDSYEQYF
CDR3 DNA: TGCAGCGCCAGGGGGTCCGACTCCTACGAGCAGTACTTC

J gene: TRBJ2-3
V gene: TRBV9
D gene: TRBD2
clone size: .
CDR3 protein: CASSPRGSGGASTDTQYF
CDR3 DNA: TGTGCCAGCAGCCCCCGGGGTAGCGGGGGAGCTAGCACAGATACGCAGTATTTT

J gene: TRBJ1-2
V gene: TRBV27
D gene: TRBD1
clone size: .
CDR3 protein: CASSFDRGQGYGYTF
CDR3 DNA: TGTGCCAGCAGTTTCGACAGGGGGCAGGGTTATGGCTACACCTTC

J gene: TRBJ2-2
V gene: TRBV10-3
D gene: TRBD1
clone size: .
CDR3 protein: CATQTGSTGELFF
CDR3 DNA: TGTGCCACCCAGACAGGGTCCACCGGGGAGCTGTTTTTT

J gene: TRBJ1-6
V gene: TRBV5-1
D gene: .
clone size: .
CDR3 protein: CASSLRVSSYNSPLHF
CDR3 DNA: TGCGCCAGCAGCTTGCGTGTGAGCTCCTATAATTCACCCCTCCACTTT

J gene: TRBJ1-5
V gene: TRBV29-1
D gene: .
clone size: .
CDR3 protein: CSVRQGNQPQHF
CDR3 DNA: TGCAGCGTTCGGCAGGGGAATCAGCCCCAGCATTTT

J gene: TRBJ2-3
V gene: TRBV9
D gene: TRBD2
clone size: .
CDR3 protein: CASSVGRTSGRGTDTQYF
CDR3 DNA: TGTGCCAGCAGCGTAGGTAGGACTAGCGGGAGGGGTACAGATACGCAGTATTTT

J gene: TRBJ2-1
V gene: TRBV5-5
D gene: .
clone size: once
CDR3 protein: CASSITGVSYNEQFF
CDR3 DNA: TGTGCCAGCAGCATTACAGGAGTATCCTACAATGAGCAGTTCTTC

J gene: TRBJ2-1
V gene: TRBV7-2
D gene: .
clone size: .
CDR3 protein: CASSLARGPYNEQFF
CDR3 DNA: TGTGCCAGCAGCTTGGCACGAGGGCCATACAATGAGCAGTTCTTC

J gene: TRBJ2-5
V gene: TRBV6-5
D gene: TRBD2
clone size: .
CDR3 protein: CASRTSPQETQYF
CDR3 DNA: TGTGCCAGTCGGACTAGCCCCCAAGAGACCCAGTACTTC

J gene: TRBJ1-5
V gene: TRBV2
D gene: TRBD1
clone size: .
CDR3 protein: CASKDRAGDQPQHF
CDR3 DNA: TGTGCCAGCAAGGACAGGGCCGGGGATCAGCCCCAGCATTTT

J gene: TRBJ1-2
V gene: TRBV27
D gene: .
clone size: .
CDR3 protein: CASSSLGQGLGGYTF
CDR3 DNA: TGTGCCAGCTCCTCCCTGGGGCAGGGCCTAGGGGGCTACACCTTC

J gene: TRBJ2-7
V gene: TRBV6-5
D gene: TRBD1
clone size: .
CDR3 protein: CASRVGQGPFYEQYF
CDR3 DNA: TGTGCCAGCAGGGTAGGACAGGGCCCTTTCTACGAGCAGTACTTC